Following are 12 T cell receptor beta chains from one sample sequenced in a study of cytomegalovirus exposure and HLA in healthy donors. With 60 Vbeta and 13 Jbeta primers, the PCR was carried out. Sequencing used immunoSEQ multiplex PCR; TCRdb keeps in-frame clones, though not all of them. This sample's clone table lists some 180,000 clones. Input material: PBMCs. These receptors came from a man under 40 in good health and CMV-seronegative.

The CDR3 region has the DNA TGTGCCAGCAGTTACTCCTACAGGGGGCAAGAGTACGAGCAGTACTTC. It is translated as CASSYSYRGQEYEQYF. This rearrangement joins TRBV6-5 to TRBJ2-7; TRBD1 matches 9 bases. The J segment lost 4 bases and the V segment lost 0 bases, leaving 7 bases of the junction unmatched. The CDR3 loop spans 16 amino acids. The germline V gene has CDR1 MNHEY and CDR2 SVGAGI.

V usage is TRBV7-2 and J usage is TRBJ1-1; 7 bases match TRBD1. J gave up 1 base and V 4 bases, and 3 bases lay outside the gene matches. CDR3 length equals 14 residues. Germline CDR1 is SGHTA and CDR2 is FQGNSA. The CDR3 DNA is TGTGCCAGCAGCTCCTGGACAGGGAACACTGAAGCTTTCTTT. This gives the protein CASSSWTGNTEAFF.

The CDR3 DNA reads TGTGCCAGCAATTCCGGGACAGGGGGCTTTATCGTTGAAGCTTTCTTT. This sequence encodes CASNSGTGGFIVEAFF. The V gene is TRBV6-6, the J gene TRBJ1-1; 12 nucleotides match TRBD1. CDR3 length: 16 residues. CDR1 is MNHNY and CDR2 is SVGAGI in the germline V gene (reference sequence). The junction had 13 bases not matched to a gene; V was cut back by 7 bases and J by 7 bases.

Remarks on this clone: The same CDR3 also results from other DNA sequences found in this sample. The DNA for the CDR3 is TGTGCCAGCAGTGCCGACAGGGGGCCCTCTGGAAACACCATATATTTT. Encoded protein: CASSADRGPSGNTIYF. The chain uses TRBV6-1 and TRBJ1-3; 10 positions agree with TRBD1. Germline CDR1 reads MNHNS; CDR2 reads SASEGT. Losses at the gene ends were 4 bases for V and 0 bases for J; bases not matched to a gene: 3. The CDR3 consists of 16 residues.

This chain joins TRBV5-1 and TRBJ2-5; 9 positions match TRBD2. Trimming removed 0 bases from V and 3 bases from J; junction bases left unmatched: 3. CDR3 size: 15 residues. From germline, CDR1 is SGHRS and CDR2 YFSETQ. The CDR3 loop is CASSLVLAGKETQYF. The CDR3 DNA sequence: TGCGCCAGCAGCTTGGTCCTAGCGGGGAAAGAGACCCAGTACTTC. Variable domain in full (rest from reference TRBV5-1 and TRBJ2-5): KAGVTQTPRYLIKTRGQQVTLSCSPISGHRSVSWYQQTPGQGLQFLFEYFSETQRNKGNFPGRFSGRQFSNSRSEMNVSTLELGDSALYLCASSLVLAGKETQYFGPGTRLLVL.

Here the CDR3 reads CASSIPGGEKLFF. The CDR3 bases are TGTGCCAGTAGTATCCCAGGTGGTGAAAAACTGTTTTTT. The J gene is TRBJ1-4, the V gene TRBV19; D is undetermined. Trimming pared 3 bases from V and 7 bases from J, leaving 9 bases between. Germline values: CDR1 LNHDA, CDR2 SQIVND (reference sequence). The CDR3 loop spans 13 amino acids.

This sequence joins TRBV25-1 and TRBJ1-6, with D possibly being TRBD1 (6 bases). The CDR3 sequence is 16 residues long. Germline V gives CDR1 MGHDK, CDR2 SYGVNS. Trimming pared 3 bases from V and 5 bases from J, leaving 14 bases between. CDR3 amino acids: CASSDIGGKDNSPLHF. CDR3 nucleotide sequence: TGTGCCAGCAGTGACATAGGGGGTAAGGATAATTCACCCCTCCACTTT.

The V call is TRBV5-5, the J call TRBJ1-6; D possibly corresponds to TRBD1 (6 bases). Trimming took off 4 bases at V and 5 bases at J, with 16 bases between the two ends. CDR3 length: 16 residues. Germline CDR1 SGHKS, CDR2 YYEKEE (reference sequence). CDR3 nucleotides: TGTGCCAGCAGCCCGGATTCGACAGGCAATAATTCACCCCTCCACTTT. It encodes CASSPDSTGNNSPLHF.

The chain has TRBV2 and TRBJ2-1; 9 bases match TRBD2. Looked up from germline, CDR1 is SNHLY and CDR2 is FYNNEI. CDR3 length equals 17 residues. The junction had 7 bases not matched to a gene; V was cut back by 4 bases and J by 0 bases. CDR3 sequence: CASSGLAAPSSYNEQFF. The CDR3 DNA reads as TGTGCCAGCAGTGGACTAGCGGCACCGAGCTCCTACAATGAGCAGTTCTTC.

The chain combines TRBV4-2 with TRBJ1-2; 8 bases are shared with TRBD1. The CDR3 loop spans 15 amino acids. Germline CDR1 reads LGHNA; CDR2 reads YNFKEQ. V lost 3 bases, J lost 3 bases, and 6 bases stayed unmatched. DNA for the CDR3: TGTGCCAGCAGCCATGGACAGGGTGGGGACTATGGCTACACCTTC. Encoded protein: CASSHGQGGDYGYTF.

Concerning this clone: Different DNA sequences within this sample yield the same CDR3. This chain uses TRBV6-6 with TRBJ2-4; D possibly corresponds to TRBD1 (6 bases). Per germline, CDR1 MNHNY and CDR2 SVGAGI (reference sequence). The CDR3 covers 13 residues. The ends were cut back, 7 bases at V and 8 bases at J, with 15 bases in the middle. CDR3: CASILQQGDIQYF. CDR3 sequence (DNA): TGTGCCAGCATCTTACAACAGGGAGACATTCAGTACTTC.

The V and J genes are TRBV11-2 and TRBJ2-3; 8 bases line up with TRBD2. This CDR3 comprises 18 residues. Looked up from germline, CDR1 is SGHAT and CDR2 is FQNNGV. The junction had 18 bases not matched to a gene; V was cut back by 5 bases and J by 5 bases. The CDR3, as DNA: TGTGCCAGCAGCCGACCACGGGGGGGACTAGGGACGAAAGATACGCAGTATTTT. This codes for CASSRPRGGLGTKDTQYF.